What follows are 21 T cell receptor beta chains derived from one specimen sequenced in a study. TCRdb reprocessed the RT-PCR reads with MiXCR, giving one entry per CDR3 protein. The sample holds more than 600,000 distinct CDR3 sequences, more than 13% seen once. Specimen: memory CD4+ T cells from blood. The receptors here all came from a female donor in good health, serving as a healthy control.

This clonotype was picked up a small number of times. This chain connects TRBV6-6 to TRBJ1-2; 7 bases align to TRBD1. CDR3 length: 14 amino acids. Germline V lookup: CDR1 MNHNY, CDR2 SVGAGI (reference sequence). V was pared by 7 bases and J by 3 bases, with 8 bases of the junction left unmatched. CDR3 in DNA: TGTGCCAGCAATCGACACCAGGGGGACTATGGCTACACCTTC. This sequence encodes CASNRHQGDYGYTF.

The table lists this clonotype with a few counts. The chain couples TRBV5-1 to TRBJ2-1; 9 nucleotides match TRBD2. Germline CDR1 SGHRS, CDR2 YFSETQ. Trimming took 3 bases from V and 6 from J; bases not matched to a gene: 7. The CDR3 extends over 15 amino acids. As DNA, the CDR3 is TGCGCCAGCAGCTCCGGCGGGGGGGGTACCAATGAGCAGTTCTTC. Translated: CASSSGGGGTNEQFF.

This clonotype was detected only a few times. The chain carries TRBV6-5 and TRBJ1-3; D is unresolved. Trimming took off 0 bases at V and 2 bases at J, with 11 bases between the two ends. CDR3 length: 16 residues. CDR1 is MNHEY and CDR2 is SVGAGI in the germline V gene. DNA for the CDR3: TGTGCCAGCAGTTACTCGGGCCCCGGCGCTGGAAACACCATATATTTT. Translation: CASSYSGPGAGNTIYF.

This chain links TRBV7-2 with TRBJ2-7; 9 bases line up with TRBD2. Germline V gene lookup returns CDR1 SGHTA and CDR2 FQGNSA. V shed 1 base and J 4 bases; nucleotides not matched to a gene: 8. CDR3 length equals 16 residues. Written as DNA, the CDR3 is TGTGCCAGCAGCTTAGGTAGCGGGAGAGGGGGTTACGAGCAGTACTTC. It yields the protein CASSLGSGRGGYEQYF. The variable domain in full, completed from reference TRBV7-2 and TRBJ2-7, reads GAGVSQSPSNKVTEKGKDVELRCDPISGHTALYWYRQSLGQGLEFLIYFQGNSAPDKSGLPSDRFSAERTGGSVSTLTIQRTQQEDSAVYLCASSLGSGRGGYEQYFGPGTRLTVT.

This rearrangement joins TRBV12-5 to TRBJ2-1, with TRBD2 identical over 10 bases. CDR1 is LGHNT, CDR2 FRNRAP, per germline. The junction had 7 bases not matched to a gene; V was cut back by 8 bases and J by 6 bases. This CDR3 has 14 amino acids. In DNA, the CDR3 is TGTGCTAGTTTCATAGCGGGAGGAGCCAATGAGCAGTTCTTC. It translates to CASFIAGGANEQFF.

The table lists this clonotype with many counts. This rearrangement joins TRBV5-6 to TRBJ2-7; TRBD1 aligns across 8 bases. Trimming at V came to 4 bases and at J to 7 bases, leaving 4 bases not matched to a gene. CDR3 size: 12 residues. CDR1 SGHDT and CDR2 YYEEEE come from the germline V gene. The chain's CDR3 is CASSRTGYEQYF. The CDR3 bases are TGTGCCAGCAGCAGGACAGGGTATGAGCAGTACTTC. Full variable domain (outside the CDR3, taken from reference TRBV5-6 and TRBJ2-7): DAGVTQSPTHLIKTRGQQVTLRCSPKSGHDTVSWYQQALGQGPQFIFQYYEEEERQRGNFPDRFSGHQFPNYSSELNVNALLLGDSALYLCASSRTGYEQYFGPGTRLTVT.

V is TRBV7-3 and J is TRBJ2-1; D is uncertain. Germline CDR1 and CDR2: SGHTA and FQGTGA. There are 13 residues in the CDR3. V was cut by 2 bases and J by 9 bases, with 11 bases left in between. The CDR3 loop reads CASSLGPVGEQFF. The CDR3 DNA follows: TGTGCCAGCAGCTTAGGTCCAGTCGGTGAGCAGTTCTTC.

This clonotype was detected many times. The CDR3 DNA sequence: TGCAGTGCTAGTAGGGCCCAACAGAAGCAGTTCTTC. This codes for CSASRAQQKQFF. V gene TRBV20-1 combines with J gene TRBJ2-1; D gene uncertain. The CDR3 sequence is 12 residues long. The germline V and J ends were trimmed by 3 bases and 11 bases, with 14 bases remaining between them. Germline V gene sequence: CDR1 DFQATT, CDR2 SNEGSKA (reference sequence).

The genes are TRBV24-1 and TRBJ2-1; no clear D. The CDR3 extends over 14 amino acids. Trimming pared 0 bases from V and 4 bases from J, leaving 6 bases between. From germline, CDR1 is KGHDR and CDR2 SFDVKD. Here the CDR3 reads CATSDLPGYNEQFF. Here the CDR3 DNA reads TGTGCCACCAGTGATTTGCCCGGTTACAATGAGCAGTTCTTC.

A few counts support this clonotype. V is TRBV18 and J is TRBJ2-3; 13 nucleotides align to TRBD2. The CDR3 runs to 17 residues. V lost 3 bases, J lost 0 bases, and 3 bases stayed unmatched. Germline loops: CDR1 KGHSH, CDR2 LQKENI. CDR3 nucleotide sequence: TGTGCCAGCTCACCCGGACTAGCGGGAGTCAGCACAGATACGCAGTATTTT. Protein sequence: CASSPGLAGVSTDTQYF.

This clonotype was counted a few times. J is TRBJ1-5 and V is TRBV18; unclear D gene. Trimming cost V 2 bases and J 4 bases, with 15 bases left between them. Germline CDR1 KGHSH, CDR2 LQKENI. The CDR3 contains 16 residues. In DNA form, the CDR3 reads TGTGCCAGCTCACCATCCCATGGAGTACCTAATCAGCCCCAGCATTTT. Its protein product is CASSPSHGVPNQPQHF.

The chain joins TRBV27 to TRBJ1-2; tentatively, D is TRBD1 (6 bases). This CDR3 is built from 17 residues. Trimming took off 4 bases at V and 0 bases at J, with 18 bases between the two ends. Germline CDR1 and CDR2: MNHEY and SMNVEV (reference sequence). The CDR3 sequence is CASSSRGTPTSNYGYTF. Here the CDR3 DNA reads TGTGCCAGCAGTTCCCGGGGGACACCCACTTCTAACTATGGCTACACCTTC.

This clonotype was recorded a few times. This chain joins TRBV29-1 and TRBJ2-5; a weak D match, TRBD1 (6 bases). The germline V gene has CDR1 SQVTM and CDR2 ANQGSEA. CDR3 length equals 13 residues. Trimming cost V 4 bases and J 5 bases, with 14 bases left between them. DNA for the CDR3: TGCAGCGTTGCTCAGGGGTTGGGGGAGACCCAGTACTTC. Translation: CSVAQGLGETQYF.

In this sample, this clonotype turned up a few times. The rearrangement joins TRBV9 to TRBJ1-2, with a weak D call TRBD1 (5 bases). The V end was cut by 4 bases, the J end by 6 bases, with 16 bases between. This CDR3 region has 14 residues. Germline V gene sequence: CDR1 SGDLS, CDR2 YYNGEE. CDR3 coding DNA: TGTGCCAGCAGCCTAGTCGGGGCAGCTGATGGCTACACCTTC. As protein: CASSLVGAADGYTF. Full variable domain (rest looked up from reference TRBV9 and TRBJ1-2): DSGVTQTPKHLITATGQRVTLRCSPRSGDLSVYWYQQSLDQGLQFLIQYYNGEERAKGNILERFSAQQFPDLHSELNLSSLELGDSALYFCASSLVGAADGYTFGSGTRLTVV.

In its sample, this clonotype was seen a few times. The chain uses TRBV20-1 and TRBJ2-7; 15 bases map to TRBD2. V shed 4 bases, J shed 1 base, and the junction held 2 bases outside the gene matches. Germline values: CDR1 DFQATT, CDR2 SNEGSKA (reference sequence). The CDR3 is made up of 15 amino acids. The DNA for the CDR3 is TGCAGTGCTACTGGACTAGCGGGAGGGTCCTACGAGCAGTACTTC. Translated, it gives CSATGLAGGSYEQYF.

This clonotype was seen repeatedly, ten times or more. The J gene is TRBJ2-1, the V gene TRBV7-8, with D perhaps matching TRBD2 (5 bases). The CDR3 has 16 amino acids. Deletions cut 1 base from V and 7 bases from J, with 17 bases between. Germline-derived CDR1 and CDR2 are SGHVS and FQNEAQ. The CDR3 protein is CASSLESGGRGNEQFF. In DNA form, the CDR3 reads TGTGCCAGCAGCTTAGAGTCAGGAGGTCGTGGGAATGAGCAGTTCTTC.

The J gene is TRBJ2-1, the V gene TRBV20-1, with 10 bases aligning to TRBD2. This CDR3 is built from 12 residues. The trim removed 5 bases at V and 10 bases at J, leaving 5 bases unmatched. The germline V gene encodes CDR1 DFQATT and CDR2 SNEGSKA (reference sequence). In nucleotides, the CDR3 is TGCAGTGCTCGAGCGGGAGGGCCCGAGCAGTTCTTC. Translation: CSARAGGPEQFF.

The chain has TRBV12-3 or TRBV12-4 and TRBJ2-5; a possible D gene is TRBD1 (5 bases). The CDR3 has 13 amino acids. Trimming removed 5 bases at V and 1 base at J, with 8 bases between. The CDR3 nucleotides read TGTGCCAGCAGTCGACAGCGCCAAGAGACCCAGTACTTC. Translation: CASSRQRQETQYF.

This clonotype was observed a few times. The chain carries TRBV7-3 and TRBJ2-7; TRBD2 matches 12 bases. Trimming removed 5 bases from V and 7 bases from J; junction bases left unmatched: 9. The V gene's germline CDR1 is SGHTA and CDR2 FQGTGA. The CDR3 contains 15 residues. CDR3 region: CASSPGLAGYGEQYF. Here the CDR3 DNA reads TGTGCCAGCAGCCCCGGACTAGCGGGGTACGGAGAGCAGTACTTC.

This clonotype was seen a few times. This chain links TRBV5-1 with TRBJ1-1; 9 bases match TRBD1. The CDR3 is 15 amino acids. Germline V CDR1 and CDR2: SGHRS, YFSETQ. Trimming took 4 bases from V and 1 from J; bases not matched to a gene: 5. The DNA for the CDR3 is TGCGCCAGCAGCACCTGGACAGGGGCGAACACTGAAGCTTTCTTT. Protein sequence: CASSTWTGANTEAFF.

V and J are TRBV6-1 and TRBJ2-3; D unclear. The V end lost 6 bases, the J end lost 1 base, and 17 bases lay between the germline ends. The CDR3 sequence is 16 residues long. Germline V lookup: CDR1 MNHNS, CDR2 SASEGT. For the CDR3, the DNA is TGTGCCAGCAGGCCTCCGGATGGCGTGGGCACAGATACGCAGTATTTT. It yields the protein CASRPPDGVGTDTQYF.